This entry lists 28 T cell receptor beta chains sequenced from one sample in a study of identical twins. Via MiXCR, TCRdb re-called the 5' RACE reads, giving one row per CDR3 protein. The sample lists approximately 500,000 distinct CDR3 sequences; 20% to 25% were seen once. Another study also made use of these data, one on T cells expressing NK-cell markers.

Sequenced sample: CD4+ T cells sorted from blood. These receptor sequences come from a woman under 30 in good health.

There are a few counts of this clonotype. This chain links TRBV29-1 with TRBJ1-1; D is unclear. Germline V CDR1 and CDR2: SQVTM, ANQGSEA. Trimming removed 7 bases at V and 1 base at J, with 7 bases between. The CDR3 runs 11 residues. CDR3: CSGQRNTEAFF. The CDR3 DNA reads TGCAGCGGTCAGAGGAACACTGAAGCTTTCTTT.

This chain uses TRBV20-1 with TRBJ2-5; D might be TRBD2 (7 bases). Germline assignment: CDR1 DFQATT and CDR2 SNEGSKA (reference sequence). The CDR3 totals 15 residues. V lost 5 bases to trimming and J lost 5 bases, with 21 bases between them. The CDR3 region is CSALGRGRTGETQYF. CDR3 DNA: TGCAGTGCTTTGGGCCGCGGGAGAACAGGGGAGACCCAGTACTTC.

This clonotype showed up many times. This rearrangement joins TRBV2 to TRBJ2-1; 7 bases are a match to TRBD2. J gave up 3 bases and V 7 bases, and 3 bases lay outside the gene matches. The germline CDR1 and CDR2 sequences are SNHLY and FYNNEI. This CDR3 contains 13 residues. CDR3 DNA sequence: TGTGCCAGCACGGGGACTAACTACAATGAGCAGTTCTTC. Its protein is CASTGTNYNEQFF.

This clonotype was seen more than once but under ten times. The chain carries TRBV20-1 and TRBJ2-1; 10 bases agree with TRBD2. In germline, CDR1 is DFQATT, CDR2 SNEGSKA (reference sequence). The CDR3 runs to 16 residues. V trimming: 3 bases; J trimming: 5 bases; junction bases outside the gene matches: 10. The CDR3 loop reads CSASRVRLAGDNEQFF. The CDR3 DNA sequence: TGCAGTGCTAGTAGGGTTCGGCTAGCGGGAGACAATGAGCAGTTCTTC.

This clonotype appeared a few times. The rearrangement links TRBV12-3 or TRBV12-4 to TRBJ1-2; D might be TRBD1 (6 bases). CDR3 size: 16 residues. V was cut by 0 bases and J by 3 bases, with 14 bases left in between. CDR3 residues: CASSLARRTAYYGYTF. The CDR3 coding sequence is TGTGCCAGCAGTTTAGCGCGCCGGACAGCCTACTATGGCTACACCTTC.

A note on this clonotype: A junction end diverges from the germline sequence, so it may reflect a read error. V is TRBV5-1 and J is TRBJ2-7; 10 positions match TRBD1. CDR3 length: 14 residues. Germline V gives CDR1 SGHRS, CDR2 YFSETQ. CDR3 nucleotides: TGCGCCGGCAGCCCGGGACAGGGGTTCAACGAGCAGTACTTC. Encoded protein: CAGSPGQGFNEQYF.

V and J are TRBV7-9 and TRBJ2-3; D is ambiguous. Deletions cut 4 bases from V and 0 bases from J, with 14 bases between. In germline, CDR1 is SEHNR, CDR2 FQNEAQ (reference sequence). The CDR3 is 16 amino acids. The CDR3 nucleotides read TGTGCCAGCAGCTCCGACCTGCTAGGAAGCACAGATACGCAGTATTTT. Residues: CASSSDLLGSTDTQYF.

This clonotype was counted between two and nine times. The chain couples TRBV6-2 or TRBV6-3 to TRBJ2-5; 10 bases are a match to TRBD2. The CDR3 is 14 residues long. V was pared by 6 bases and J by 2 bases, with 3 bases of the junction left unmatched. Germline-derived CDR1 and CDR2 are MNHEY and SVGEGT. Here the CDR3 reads CASSWTSGQETQYF. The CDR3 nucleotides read TGTGCCAGCAGCTGGACTAGCGGACAAGAGACCCAGTACTTC.

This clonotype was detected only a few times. The CDR3: CASSLWPGGMNTEAFF. The CDR3 region has the DNA TGCGCCAGCAGCTTGTGGCCAGGGGGAATGAACACTGAAGCTTTCTTT. The chain recombines TRBV5-1 with TRBJ1-1; 7 bases match TRBD1. This CDR3 spans 16 amino acids. V dropped 1 base and J dropped 0; count of bases not matched to a gene: 6. Germline values: CDR1 SGHRS, CDR2 YFSETQ.

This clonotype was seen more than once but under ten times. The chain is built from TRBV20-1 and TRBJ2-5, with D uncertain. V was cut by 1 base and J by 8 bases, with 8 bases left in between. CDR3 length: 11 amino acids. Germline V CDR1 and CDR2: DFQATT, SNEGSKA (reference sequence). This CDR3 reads CSARGRLTQYF. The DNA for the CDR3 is TGCAGTGCTAGAGGCCGTTTAACCCAGTACTTC.

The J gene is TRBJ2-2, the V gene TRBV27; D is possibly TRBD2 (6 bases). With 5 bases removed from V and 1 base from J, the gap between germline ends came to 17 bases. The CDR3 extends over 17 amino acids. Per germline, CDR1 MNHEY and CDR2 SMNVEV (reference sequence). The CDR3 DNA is TGTGCCAGCAGTAGGAGGGGAACCCGTCAGAACACCGGGGAGCTGTTTTTT. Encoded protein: CASSRRGTRQNTGELFF.

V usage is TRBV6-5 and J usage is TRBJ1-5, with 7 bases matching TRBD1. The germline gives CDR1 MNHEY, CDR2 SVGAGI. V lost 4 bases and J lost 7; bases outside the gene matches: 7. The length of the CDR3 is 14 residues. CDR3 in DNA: TGTGCCAGCAGTTTACAGGGGACGGAACAGCCCCAGCATTTT. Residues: CASSLQGTEQPQHF.

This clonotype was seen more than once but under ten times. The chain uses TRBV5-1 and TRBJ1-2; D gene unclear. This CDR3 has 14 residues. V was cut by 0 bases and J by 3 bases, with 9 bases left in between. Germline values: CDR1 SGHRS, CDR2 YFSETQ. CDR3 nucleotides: TGCGCCAGCAGCTTGGACCTGGCAGACTATGGCTACACCTTC. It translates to CASSLDLADYGYTF.

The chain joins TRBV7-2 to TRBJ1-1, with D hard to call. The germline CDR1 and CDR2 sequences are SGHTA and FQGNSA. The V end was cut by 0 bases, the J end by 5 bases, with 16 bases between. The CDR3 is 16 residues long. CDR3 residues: CASSLARLVKGTEAFF. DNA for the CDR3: TGTGCCAGCAGCTTAGCGCGGTTGGTTAAGGGTACTGAAGCTTTCTTT. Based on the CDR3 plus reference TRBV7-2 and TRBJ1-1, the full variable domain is GAGVSQSPSNKVTEKGKDVELRCDPISGHTALYWYRQSLGQGLEFLIYFQGNSAPDKSGLPSDRFSAERTGGSVSTLTIQRTQQEDSAVYLCASSLARLVKGTEAFFGQGTRLTVV.

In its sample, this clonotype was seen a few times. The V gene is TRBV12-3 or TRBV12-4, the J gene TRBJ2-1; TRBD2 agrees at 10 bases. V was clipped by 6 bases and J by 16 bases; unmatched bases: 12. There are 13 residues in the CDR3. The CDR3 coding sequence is TGTGCCAGCAGCGATGGGACTAGCGTGCAAAATTTCTTC. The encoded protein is CASSDGTSVQNFF.

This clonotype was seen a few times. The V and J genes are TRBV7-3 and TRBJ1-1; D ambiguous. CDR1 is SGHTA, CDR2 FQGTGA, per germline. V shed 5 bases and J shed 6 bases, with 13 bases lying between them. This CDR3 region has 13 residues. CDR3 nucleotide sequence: TGTGCCAGCAGCCAAGCGCCCAACGCTGAAGCTTTCTTT. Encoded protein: CASSQAPNAEAFF.

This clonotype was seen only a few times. CDR3 in amino acids: CASSWPADRARGSVQHF. For the CDR3, the DNA is TGTGCCAGCAGTTGGCCCGCCGACAGGGCAAGAGGTTCGGTCCAGCATTTT. The chain has TRBV6-5 and TRBJ1-5; 7 bases agree with TRBD1. Germline loops: CDR1 MNHEY, CDR2 SVGAGI. The V gene end was trimmed by 4 bases and the J gene end by 12 bases; junction bases not matched to a gene: 21. The CDR3 consists of 17 residues.

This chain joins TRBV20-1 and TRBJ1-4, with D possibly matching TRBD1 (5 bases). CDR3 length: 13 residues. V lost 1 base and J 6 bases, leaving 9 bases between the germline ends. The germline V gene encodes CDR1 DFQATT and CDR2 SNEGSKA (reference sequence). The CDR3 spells CSARVQGYEKLFF. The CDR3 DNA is TGCAGTGCTAGAGTCCAGGGCTATGAAAAACTGTTTTTT.

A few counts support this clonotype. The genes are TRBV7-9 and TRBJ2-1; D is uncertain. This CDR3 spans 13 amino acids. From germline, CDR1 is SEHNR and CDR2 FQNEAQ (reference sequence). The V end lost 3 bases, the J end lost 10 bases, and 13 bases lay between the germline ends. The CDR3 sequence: CASSFSTGPEQFF. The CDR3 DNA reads TGTGCCAGCAGCTTTTCCACTGGCCCAGAGCAGTTCTTC.

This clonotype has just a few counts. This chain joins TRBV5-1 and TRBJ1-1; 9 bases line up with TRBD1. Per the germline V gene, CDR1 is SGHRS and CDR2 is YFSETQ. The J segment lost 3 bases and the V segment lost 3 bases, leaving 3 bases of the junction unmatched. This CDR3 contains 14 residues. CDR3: CASSYYRGHTEAFF. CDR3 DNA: TGCGCCAGCAGCTATTACAGGGGGCACACTGAAGCTTTCTTT.

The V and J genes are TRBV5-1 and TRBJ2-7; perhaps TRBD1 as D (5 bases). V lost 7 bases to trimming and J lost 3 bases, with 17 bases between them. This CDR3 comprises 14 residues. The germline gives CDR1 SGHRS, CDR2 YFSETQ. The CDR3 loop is CASLDIGGHYEQYF. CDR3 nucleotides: TGCGCCAGCTTGGACATAGGCGGACACTACGAGCAGTACTTC. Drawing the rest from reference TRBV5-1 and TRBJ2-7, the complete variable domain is KAGVTQTPRYLIKTRGQQVTLSCSPISGHRSVSWYQQTPGQGLQFLFEYFSETQRNKGNFPGRFSGRQFSNSRSEMNVSTLELGDSALYLCASLDIGGHYEQYFGPGTRLTVT.

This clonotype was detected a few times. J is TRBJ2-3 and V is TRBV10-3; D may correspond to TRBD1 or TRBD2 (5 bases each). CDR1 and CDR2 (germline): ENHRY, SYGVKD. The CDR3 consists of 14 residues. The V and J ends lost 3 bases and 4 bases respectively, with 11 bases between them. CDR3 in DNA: TGTGCCATCAGTGATGTGGGGACCTCAGATACGCAGTATTTT. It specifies CAISDVGTSDTQYF.

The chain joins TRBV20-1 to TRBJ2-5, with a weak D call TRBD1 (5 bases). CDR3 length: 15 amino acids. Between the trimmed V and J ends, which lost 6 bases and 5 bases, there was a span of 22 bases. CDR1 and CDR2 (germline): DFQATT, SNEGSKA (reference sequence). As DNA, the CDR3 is TGCAGTGCGAGACACCCATCATCAGGGTTGGAGACCCAGTACTTC. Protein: CSARHPSSGLETQYF.

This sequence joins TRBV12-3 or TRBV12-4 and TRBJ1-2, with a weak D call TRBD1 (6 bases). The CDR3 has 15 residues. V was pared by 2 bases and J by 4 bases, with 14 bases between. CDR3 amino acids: CASSLLIGGAYGYTF. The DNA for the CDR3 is TGTGCCAGCAGTTTATTGATCGGGGGCGCCTATGGCTACACCTTC.

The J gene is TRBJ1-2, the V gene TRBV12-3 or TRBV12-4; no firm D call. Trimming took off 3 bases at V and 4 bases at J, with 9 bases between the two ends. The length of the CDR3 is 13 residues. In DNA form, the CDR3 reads TGTGCCAGCAGTTTTTTGGTGGGCTATGGCTACACCTTC. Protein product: CASSFLVGYGYTF.

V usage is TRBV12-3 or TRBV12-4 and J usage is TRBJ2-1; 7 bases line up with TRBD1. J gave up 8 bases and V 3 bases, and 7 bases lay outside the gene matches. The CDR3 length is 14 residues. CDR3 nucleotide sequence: TGTGCCAGCAGTTTGTTGACAGACAGGGATGAGCAGTTCTTC. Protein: CASSLLTDRDEQFF.

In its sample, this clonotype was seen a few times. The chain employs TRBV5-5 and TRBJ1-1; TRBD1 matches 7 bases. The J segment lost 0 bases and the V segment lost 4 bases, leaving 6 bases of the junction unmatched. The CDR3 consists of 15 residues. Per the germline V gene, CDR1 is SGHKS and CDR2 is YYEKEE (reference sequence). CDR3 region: CASSPGGTVNTEAFF. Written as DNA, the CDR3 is TGTGCCAGCAGCCCGGGGGGGACAGTGAACACTGAAGCTTTCTTT. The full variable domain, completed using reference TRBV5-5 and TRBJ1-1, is DAGVTQSPTHLIKTRGQQVTLRCSPISGHKSVSWYQQVLGQGPQFIFQYYEKEERGRGNFPDRFSARQFPNYSSELNVNALLLGDSALYLCASSPGGTVNTEAFFGQGTRLTVV.

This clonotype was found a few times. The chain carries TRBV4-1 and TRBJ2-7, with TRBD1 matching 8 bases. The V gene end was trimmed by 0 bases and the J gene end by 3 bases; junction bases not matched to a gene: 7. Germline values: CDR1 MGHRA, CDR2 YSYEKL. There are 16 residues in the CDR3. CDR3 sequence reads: CASSQDWRTGSYEQYF. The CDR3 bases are TGCGCCAGCAGCCAAGATTGGAGGACAGGGAGCTACGAGCAGTACTTC.